This TCR beta chain was documented in a study of blood T cell repertoires in COVID-19. On the study more broadly: Collection of acute and convalescent COVID-19 samples took place in the United States, Italy and Spain. The cDNA or gDNA used as material had been derived from T cells, B-cell-depleted T cells, or PBMCs.

Under the authors' procedure: For nucleated cells, counts were estimated from reference gene primer amplification. Some clones are missing from TCRdb's copy, which holds only in-frame ones; the method was immunoSEQ multiplex PCR. From that table come the V and J calls and clone size; the DNA was used to work out D and trimming. The table lists over 85,000 clones, over 60% of them singletons. Per germline, CDR1 KGHDR and CDR2 SFDVKD. The CDR3 contains 19 residues. V lost 2 bases to trimming and J lost 6 bases; unmatched junction nucleotides: 18. The material sequenced was peripheral blood. This clonotype was sampled from a woman aged 80 or over with active or convalescent COVID-19. The V gene is TRBV24-1, the J gene TRBJ1-5; TRBD1 agrees at 7 bases. This chain's CDR3 is CATSDSRLGTDLLGQPQHF. The CDR3 nucleotides read TGTGCCACCAGTGATTCCCGGTTAGGGACAGACCTACTAGGTCAGCCCCAGCATTTT.